Below, 13 T cell receptor beta chains from the same sample are listed, as sequenced in a study of blood T cell repertoires in COVID-19. Sequencing was performed with immunoSEQ multiplex PCR; in TCRdb, only in-frame clones are kept and a portion is missing. Among about 64,000 clones listed, 80% to 95% were seen once. The source material was peripheral blood. These receptors all come from a woman aged 80 or older with active COVID-19.

V gene TRBV7-8 combines with J gene TRBJ1-3, with TRBD1 identical over 8 bases. The V and J ends lost 5 bases and 7 bases, in that order; junction bases with no gene match: 10. Germline lookup yields CDR1 SGHVS and CDR2 FQNEAQ. The CDR3 is 15 residues long. Here the CDR3 DNA reads TGTGCCAGCAGCGCCGGGACAGGTCGGCAGAACACCATATATTTT. The encoded protein is CASSAGTGRQNTIYF.

CDR3 amino acids: CASSRLGQGFTTIYF. For the CDR3, the DNA is TGTGCCAGCAGCCGTTTGGGGCAGGGTTTCACCACCATATATTTT. The V gene is TRBV7-2, the J gene TRBJ1-3; TRBD1 might be the D (5 bases). Germline lookup yields CDR1 SGHTA and CDR2 FQGNSA. V was pared by 5 bases and J by 9 bases, with 20 bases between. The length of the CDR3 is 15 residues.

The chain combines TRBV30 with TRBJ2-5; no firm D call. The length of the CDR3 is 13 residues. From germline, CDR1 is GTSNPN and CDR2 SVGIG (reference sequence). Deletions cut 0 bases from V and 1 base from J, with 6 bases between. The CDR3 nucleotides read TGTGCCTGGAGTGTACTCCGCCAAGAGACCCAGTACTTC. This gives the protein CAWSVLRQETQYF.

The V call is TRBV19, the J call TRBJ2-6, with D perhaps TRBD1 (6 bases). Trimming removed 5 bases from V and 8 bases from J, with 16 bases in between. The germline CDR1 and CDR2 sequences are LNHDA and SQIVND (reference sequence). The CDR3 is 15 amino acids. CDR3 sequence: CASSLGQGSTNVLTF. CDR3 nucleotides: TGTGCCAGTAGTCTCGGTCAGGGGTCGACCAACGTCCTGACTTTC. Using reference TRBV19 and TRBJ2-6 for the parts outside the CDR3, the full variable domain is DGGITQSPKYLFRKEGQNVTLSCEQNLNHDAMYWYRQDPGQGLRLIYYSQIVNDFQKGDIAEGYSVSREKKESFPLTVTSAQKNPTAFYLCASSLGQGSTNVLTFGAGSRLTVL.

This clone was counted a single time. The genes are TRBV28 and TRBJ2-3; TRBD1 agrees at 7 bases. The CDR3 consists of 14 residues. In germline, CDR1 is MDHEN, CDR2 SYDVKM. The ends lost 7 bases at V and 11 bases at J; junction bases unmatched: 15. CDR3: CASTYPGQLVEQYF. CDR3 bases: TGTGCCAGCACTTATCCGGGACAGTTGGTAGAGCAGTATTTT.

This clone has only one observation. The chain has TRBV28 and TRBJ1-5; D remains ambiguous. In germline, CDR1 is MDHEN, CDR2 SYDVKM. The CDR3 runs 15 residues. The ends were cut back, 2 bases at V and 0 bases at J, with 8 bases in the middle. The CDR3 region is CASSLRAGSNQPQHF. The CDR3 region has the DNA TGTGCCAGCAGTTTACGTGCAGGTAGCAATCAGCCCCAGCATTTT.

This clone was counted once. The rearrangement joins TRBV5-4 to TRBJ2-7; 7 nucleotides line up with TRBD1. The germline V gene has CDR1 SGHNT and CDR2 YYREEE (reference sequence). The length of the CDR3 is 14 residues. Germline trimming cut 4 bases from V and 3 bases from J; bases unmatched to any gene: 7. DNA of the CDR3: TGTGCCAGCAGCCGACAGGGTGTAGGCTACGAGCAGTACTTC. This gives the protein CASSRQGVGYEQYF.

The genes are TRBV5-1 and TRBJ2-2, with a tentative D call TRBD1 (5 bases). The CDR3 has 16 residues. In germline, CDR1 is SGHRS, CDR2 YFSETQ. Trimming took off 0 bases at V and 0 bases at J, with 9 bases between the two ends. Written as DNA, the CDR3 is TGCGCCAGCAGCTTGGAGCAGGGCTCGAACACCGGGGAGCTGTTTTTT. Translated: CASSLEQGSNTGELFF.

The chain has TRBV5-4 and TRBJ1-1; weak D call: TRBD1 (5 bases). With 4 bases removed from V and 1 base from J, the gap between germline ends came to 11 bases. Germline CDR1 is SGHNT and CDR2 is YYREEE (reference sequence). The CDR3 length is 14 residues. The CDR3 nucleotides read TGTGCCAGCAGCCAAGACCAGGGGAACACTGAAGCTTTCTTT. Translating it yields CASSQDQGNTEAFF.

The chain has TRBV27 and TRBJ2-7, with 10 bases matching TRBD2. V lost 5 bases, J lost 2 bases, and 6 bases stayed unmatched. CDR3 length equals 15 residues. Germline V gives CDR1 MNHEY, CDR2 SMNVEV (reference sequence). CDR3 sequence: CASSPGTSDPYEQYF. The CDR3 nucleotides are TGTGCCAGCAGTCCTGGGACTAGCGACCCCTACGAGCAGTACTTC.

Here the CDR3 reads CASSLGTGAVNTEAFF. CDR3 nucleotide sequence: TGTGCCAGCAGCTTGGGGACAGGGGCGGTGAACACTGAAGCTTTCTTT. This chain joins TRBV5-4 and TRBJ1-1, with 9 bases lining up with TRBD1. V lost 0 bases to trimming and J lost 0 bases; unmatched junction nucleotides: 3. Germline-derived CDR1 and CDR2 are SGHNT and YYREEE (reference sequence). CDR3 length: 16 residues. Together with reference TRBV5-4 and TRBJ1-1, the CDR3 gives the full variable domain: ETGVTQSPTHLIKTRGQQVTLRCSSQSGHNTVSWYQQALGQGPQFIFQYYREEENGRGNFPPRFSGLQFPNYSSELNVNALELDDSALYLCASSLGTGAVNTEAFFGQGTRLTVV.

V gene TRBV18 combines with J gene TRBJ2-3; possible D gene TRBD2, 5 bases. Per the germline V gene, CDR1 is KGHSH and CDR2 is LQKENI. CDR3 length: 16 amino acids. Trimming cost V 2 bases and J 4 bases, with 16 bases left between them. CDR3 protein: CASSPSMGGSADTQYF. The CDR3 nucleotides read TGTGCCAGCTCACCATCGATGGGTGGGAGCGCAGATACGCAGTATTTT.

The chain couples TRBV3-1 (or the pseudogene TRBV3-2) to TRBJ1-1; D call uncertain. This CDR3 contains 13 residues. Germline values: CDR1 LGHDT, CDR2 YNNKEL (reference sequence). The V end was cut by 1 base, the J end by 7 bases, with 10 bases between. The CDR3: CASSQGSSGEAFF. CDR3 sequence (DNA): TGTGCCAGCAGCCAAGGTTCCTCCGGTGAAGCTTTCTTT.